The entry that follows covers one T cell receptor beta chain sequence. Primed by a sample-barcoded 5' primer and a J-beta primer mix, a second PCR proceeded for 7 to 11 cycles. Every sample gave at least 3 million paired-end reads containing CDR3. TCRdb recomputed calls from the 5' RACE reads with MiXCR, one row per CDR3 protein. The table lists about 970,000 distinct CDR3 sequences, roughly 51% of them singletons, with about a fifth in the top ten. The record originates from a study of blood T cells in healthy people across ages. CDR1 SEHNR and CDR2 FQNEAQ come from the germline V gene (reference sequence). V lost 5 bases to trimming and J lost 0 bases, with 16 bases between them. CDR3 length: 16 amino acids. No fewer than 5 micrograms of total RNA were isolated from every sample.

The clonotype originates from a woman in her sixties in good health. Sequenced: blood. The chain uses TRBV7-9 and TRBJ1-1; D is unclear. CDR3 sequence: CASSPVRWKMNTEAFF. The CDR3 nucleotides are TGTGCCAGCAGCCCAGTGCGGTGGAAGATGAACACTGAAGCTTTCTTT.